This TCR beta chain was recovered during a study of T cell responses to AZD1222 COVID-19 vaccine. Per the germline V gene, CDR1 is GTSNPN and CDR2 is SVGIG (reference sequence). V was clipped by 8 bases and J by 4 bases, with 9 bases between them. This CDR3 comprises 10 residues. On this clone: Its target is unknown.

Study-wide results and caveats: Females made up more of the donors, who were largely white British, and clonal diversity may have come out too low. No repertoire was sampled before or during the peak T cell response, only after it.

Data came from immunoSEQ multiplex PCR; TCRdb stores just in-frame clones and leaves some out. The data contain roughly 200,000 clones, approximately 86% of them singletons. This receptor was identified in an adult in good health. This material consisted of peripheral blood, taken on day 0 of AZD1222 vaccination. This rearrangement joins TRBV30 to TRBJ2-7; no clear D. CDR3 in DNA: TGTGCCGCCGACGGTTACGAGCAGTACTTC. Translation gives CAADGYEQYF.